The rows below give T cell receptor beta chains drawn from one sample of a study of CD8 T cells in ankylosing spondylitis. In TCRdb, the 5' RACE reads were re-called with MiXCR into one record per CDR3 protein. The repertoire holds roughly 440,000 distinct CDR3 sequences, with under 20% as singletons. The sequenced sample was blood, either unsorted or a sorted T cell fraction (not recorded which). The receptor set was obtained from a male donor with ankylosing spondylitis. CDR3s include the opening cysteine and the closing phenylalanine or tryptophan. The order of the fields is J gene, D gene, CDR3 length, V gene, clone size, CDR3 DNA, CDR3 protein. The D gene is left open where the match is weak. The size entry is marked missing in some rows and otherwise reads once, few, many or a size class.

TRBJ1-1,NA,14,TRBV24-1,few,TGTGCCACCAGTGACCGAGGTGGGAACACTGAAGCTTTCTTT,CATSDRGGNTEAFF
TRBJ2-7,NA,14,TRBV6-1,few,TGTGCCAGCAGTGAAACGTTCCGGGACTACGAGCAGTACTTC,CASSETFRDYEQYF
TRBJ1-1,TRBD1,16,TRBV27,NA,TGTGCCAGCAGTTTATTAGTAGGCAGGGGGACCACTGAAGCTTTCTTT,CASSLLVGRGTTEAFF
TRBJ1-1,TRBD1,13,TRBV7-8,NA,TGTGCCAGCAGCCCCGCAGGGGGCTCTGAAGCTTTCTTT,CASSPAGGSEAFF
TRBJ2-2,TRBD2,16,TRBV5-1,NA,TGCGCCAGCAGCTTTACTAGCGGGGCCAACACCGGGGAGCTGTTTTTT,CASSFTSGANTGELFF
TRBJ1-1,NA,15,TRBV5-1,NA,TGCGCCAGCAGCGAACAAGGACAGATGAACACTGAAGCTTTCTTT,CASSEQGQMNTEAFF
TRBJ2-1,TRBD2,18,TRBV10-3,NA,TGTGCCATCAGTGAGCACCCGATACTAGCGGGACGCTACAATGAGCAGTTCTTC,CAISEHPILAGRYNEQFF
TRBJ1-1,NA,14,TRBV12-3/TRBV12-4,few,TGTGCCAGCAGTTTAAAGGGTACCGGCACTGAAGCTTTCTTT,CASSLKGTGTEAFF
TRBJ2-2,NA,16,TRBV4-2,NA,TGTGCCAGCAGCCCCACACGGGGGTCGAGCACCGGGGAGCTGTTTTTT,CASSPTRGSSTGELFF
TRBJ2-5,NA,13,TRBV7-2,few,TGTGCCAGCAGTTTCAGGGGAGTAGAGACCCAGTACTTC,CASSFRGVETQYF
TRBJ1-2,NA,14,TRBV12-3/TRBV12-4,many,TGTGCCAGCAGCCCAAGGGGGGCTGGCTATGGCTACACCTTC,CASSPRGAGYGYTF
TRBJ2-3,TRBD2,14,TRBV20-1,NA,TGCAGTGCTAGAGGTAGCGGGGGAACAGATACGCAGTATTTT,CSARGSGGTDTQYF
TRBJ2-7,NA,13,TRBV10-2,NA,TGCGCCAGCAGGACCCAAGGGGCCGGCGAGCAGTACTTC,CASRTQGAGEQYF
TRBJ2-7,NA,17,TRBV7-9,few,TGTGCCAGCAGCTCAAGTGTGGGGGCCCCCTTCTCCTACGAGCAGTACTTC,CASSSSVGAPFSYEQYF
TRBJ2-7,TRBD1,16,TRBV16,few,TGTGCCAGCAGCCATCGGACAGGGGGTAACTCCTACGAGCAGTACTTC,CASSHRTGGNSYEQYF
TRBJ2-1,TRBD2,15,TRBV20-1,few,TGCAGTGCTAGGGATGGACTAGCACTCCACAATGAGCAGTTCTTC,CSARDGLALHNEQFF
TRBJ2-5,TRBD1,14,TRBV10-3,NA,TGTGCCATCAGACCGGGACAGGGCGCCGAGACCCAGTACTTC,CAIRPGQGAETQYF
TRBJ1-2,TRBD1,13,TRBV20-1,few,TGCAGTGCTGGACAGGAAGCGTCCTATGGCTACACCTTC,CSAGQEASYGYTF
TRBJ1-2,TRBD1,15,TRBV24-1,few,TGTGCCACCAGTGACCCCACGGGGACAGCCTATGGCTACACCTTC,CATSDPTGTAYGYTF
TRBJ1-5,NA,15,TRBV4-3,few,TGCGCCAGCAGCCAAGATGGGGGGCAGGGTCAGCCCCAGCATTTT,CASSQDGGQGQPQHF
TRBJ2-2,NA,14,TRBV12-3/TRBV12-4,many,TGTGCCAGCAGTTTTCTCCCGGGAAGCGGGGAGCTGTTTTTT,CASSFLPGSGELFF
TRBJ1-5,NA,15,TRBV30,few,TGTGCCTGGAGTACGGGTCTCGCGAGCAATCAGCCCCAGCATTTT,CAWSTGLASNQPQHF
TRBJ2-7,TRBD2,19,TRBV11-2,NA,TGTGCCAGCAGCTTAGTGGTAGTAGCGGGAGGGTCCAGCTCCTACGAGCAGTACTTC,CASSLVVVAGGSSSYEQYF
TRBJ2-5,NA,14,TRBV2,many,TGTGCCAGCAGTGAGTCGGGATTCCAAGAGACCCAGTACTTC,CASSESGFQETQYF
TRBJ2-6,TRBD1,17,TRBV7-2,NA,TGTGCCAGCAGCTTATCTGCAGGGGGCGGTGGGGCCAACGTCCTGACTTTC,CASSLSAGGGGANVLTF
TRBJ2-2,NA,12,TRBV7-9,few,TGTGCCCGCTACCAGGGAACCGGGGAGCTGTTTTTT,CARYQGTGELFF
TRBJ1-1,TRBD1,15,TRBV20-1,NA,TGCAGTGCTAGAAAAATCGGACAGGCCAACACTGAAGCTTTCTTT,CSARKIGQANTEAFF
TRBJ1-1,NA,14,TRBV7-2,NA,TGTGCCAGCAGCTTAGATTGGGCGGGGGCTGAAGCTTTCTTT,CASSLDWAGAEAFF
TRBJ2-2,TRBD1,15,TRBV5-1,NA,TGCGCCAGCAGCTTGGAACAGGGGCCTAGCGGGGAGCTGTTTTTT,CASSLEQGPSGELFF
TRBJ2-1,NA,15,TRBV6-2/TRBV6-3,NA,TGTGCCAGCAGTTACGTTAAGGGCCGCTACAATGAGCAGTTCTTC,CASSYVKGRYNEQFF
TRBJ1-1,NA,13,TRBV9,NA,TGTGCCAGCGGATTCGGTGGGGACACTGAAGCTTTCTTT,CASGFGGDTEAFF
TRBJ2-1,TRBD1,15,TRBV12-3/TRBV12-4,many,TGTGCCAGCAGTCCAGGGGGCGGGACTCCCAATGAGCAGTTCTTC,CASSPGGGTPNEQFF
TRBJ1-1,NA,15,TRBV12-3/TRBV12-4,NA,TGTGCCAGCAGTTTACCCTTCCTGGAGAACACTGAAGCTTTCTTT,CASSLPFLENTEAFF
TRBJ2-7,TRBD1,15,TRBV7-8,NA,TGTGCCAGCAGCCTCCTACCGGGACAGATCTACGAGCAGTACTTC,CASSLLPGQIYEQYF
TRBJ2-7,NA,15,TRBV12-1,NA,TGTGCCAGCAGCTTTGAGGGAGACCCAGCCTACGAGCAGTACTTC,CASSFEGDPAYEQYF
TRBJ2-7,NA,14,TRBV29-1,NA,TGCAGCGTTTTGGTGCAGACGAGCTCCTACGAGCAGTACTTC,CSVLVQTSSYEQYF